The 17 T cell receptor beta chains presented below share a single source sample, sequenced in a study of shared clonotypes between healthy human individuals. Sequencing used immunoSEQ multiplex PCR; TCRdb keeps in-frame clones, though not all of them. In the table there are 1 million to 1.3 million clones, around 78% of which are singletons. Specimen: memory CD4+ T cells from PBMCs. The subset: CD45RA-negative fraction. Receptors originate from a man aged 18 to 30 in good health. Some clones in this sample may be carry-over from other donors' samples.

The CDR3 protein is CASRTGGDTQYF. CDR3 nucleotides: TGTGCCAGCAGAACGGGAGGCGATACGCAGTATTTT. The chain has TRBV27 and TRBJ2-3; 7 bases map to TRBD2. CDR1 and CDR2 (germline): MNHEY, SMNVEV (reference sequence). J lost 6 bases, V lost 6 bases, and 3 bases had no gene match. The CDR3 covers 12 residues.

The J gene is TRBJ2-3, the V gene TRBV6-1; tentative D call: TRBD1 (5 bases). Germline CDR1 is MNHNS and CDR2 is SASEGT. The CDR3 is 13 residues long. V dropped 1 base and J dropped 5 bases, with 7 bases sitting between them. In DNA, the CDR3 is TGTGCCAGCAGTGAAGGTGACAGAGATACGCAGTATTTT. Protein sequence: CASSEGDRDTQYF.

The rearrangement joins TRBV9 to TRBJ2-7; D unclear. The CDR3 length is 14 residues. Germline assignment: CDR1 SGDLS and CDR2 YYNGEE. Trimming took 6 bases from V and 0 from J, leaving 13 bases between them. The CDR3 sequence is CASTPGLSSYEQYF. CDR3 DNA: TGTGCCAGCACCCCGGGTCTTTCCTCCTACGAGCAGTACTTC. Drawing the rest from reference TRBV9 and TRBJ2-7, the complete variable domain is DSGVTQTPKHLITATGQRVTLRCSPRSGDLSVYWYQQSLDQGLQFLIQYYNGEERAKGNILERFSAQQFPDLHSELNLSSLELGDSALYFCASTPGLSSYEQYFGPGTRLTVT.

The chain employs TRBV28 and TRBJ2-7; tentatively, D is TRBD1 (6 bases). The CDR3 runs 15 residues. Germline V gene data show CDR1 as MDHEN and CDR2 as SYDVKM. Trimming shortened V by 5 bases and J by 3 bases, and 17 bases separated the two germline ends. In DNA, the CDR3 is TGTGCCAGCAGTCCCCCAACAGGGATCCTCTACGAGCAGTACTTC. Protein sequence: CASSPPTGILYEQYF.

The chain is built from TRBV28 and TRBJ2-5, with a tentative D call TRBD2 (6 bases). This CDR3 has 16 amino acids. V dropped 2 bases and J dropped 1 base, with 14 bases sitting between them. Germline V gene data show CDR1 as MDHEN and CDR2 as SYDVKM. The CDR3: CASSLRGRRTQETQYF. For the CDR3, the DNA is TGTGCCAGCAGTTTACGAGGGAGGCGCACCCAAGAGACCCAGTACTTC.

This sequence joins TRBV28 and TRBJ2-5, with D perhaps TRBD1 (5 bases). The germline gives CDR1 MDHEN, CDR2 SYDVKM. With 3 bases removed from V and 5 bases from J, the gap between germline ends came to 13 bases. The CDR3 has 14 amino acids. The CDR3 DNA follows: TGTGCCAGCAGTTTCGTGGGGCCATGGGAGACCCAGTACTTC. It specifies CASSFVGPWETQYF.

The CDR3 nucleotides are TGTGCCAGCAGCTTAGGAGCTAAAGCAGATACGCAGTATTTT. Its translation is CASSLGAKADTQYF. The chain recombines TRBV7-9 with TRBJ2-3; D gene ambiguous. V lost 1 base and J lost 4, with 9 bases in between. CDR1 is SEHNR, CDR2 FQNEAQ, per germline (reference sequence). The CDR3 is made up of 14 amino acids. Based on the CDR3 plus reference TRBV7-9 and TRBJ2-3, the full variable domain is DTGVSQNPRHKITKRGQNVTFRCDPISEHNRLYWYRQTLGQGPEFLTYFQNEAQLEKSRLLSDRFSAERPKGSFSTLEIQRTEQGDSAMYLCASSLGAKADTQYFGPGTRLTVL.

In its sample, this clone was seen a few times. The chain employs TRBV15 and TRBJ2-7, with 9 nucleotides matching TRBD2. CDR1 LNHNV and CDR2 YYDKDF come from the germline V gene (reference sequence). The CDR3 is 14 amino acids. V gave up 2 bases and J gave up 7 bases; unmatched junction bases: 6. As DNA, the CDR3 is TGTGCCACCAGCAGACTAGCGGGAACGGGAGAGCAGTACTTC. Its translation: CATSRLAGTGEQYF.

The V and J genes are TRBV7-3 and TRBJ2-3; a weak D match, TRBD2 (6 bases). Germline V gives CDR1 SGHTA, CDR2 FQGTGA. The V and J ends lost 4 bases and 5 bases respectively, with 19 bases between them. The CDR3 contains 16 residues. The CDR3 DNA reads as TGTGCCAGCAGCTCCGGACTACGTTCTAGGGGAGATACGCAGTATTTT. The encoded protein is CASSSGLRSRGDTQYF.

CDR3 nucleotide sequence: TGTGCCAGCAGCTTCTTAGGGGGAGGTTTGGATGAGCAGTTCTTC. This encodes CASSFLGGGLDEQFF. The chain links TRBV7-9 to TRBJ2-1, with D perhaps matching TRBD1 or TRBD2 (6 bases each). Germline CDR1 SEHNR, CDR2 FQNEAQ (reference sequence). CDR3 size: 15 residues. The V gene lost 3 bases and the J gene lost 8 bases, with 17 bases spanning the gap.

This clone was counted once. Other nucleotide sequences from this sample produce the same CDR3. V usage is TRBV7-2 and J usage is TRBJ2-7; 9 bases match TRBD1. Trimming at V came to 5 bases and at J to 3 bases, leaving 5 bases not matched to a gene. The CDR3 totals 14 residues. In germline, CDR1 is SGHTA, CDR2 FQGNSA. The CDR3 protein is CASSLTGGSYEQYF. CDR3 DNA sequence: TGTGCCAGCAGCCTTACAGGGGGCAGCTACGAGCAGTACTTC. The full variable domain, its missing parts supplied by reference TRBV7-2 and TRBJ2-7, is GAGVSQSPSNKVTEKGKDVELRCDPISGHTALYWYRQSLGQGLEFLIYFQGNSAPDKSGLPSDRFSAERTGGSVSTLTIQRTQQEDSAVYLCASSLTGGSYEQYFGPGTRLTVT.

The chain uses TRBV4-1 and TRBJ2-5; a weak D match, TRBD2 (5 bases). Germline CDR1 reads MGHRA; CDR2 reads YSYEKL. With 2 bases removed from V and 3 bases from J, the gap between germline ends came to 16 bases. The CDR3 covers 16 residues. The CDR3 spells CASSQNPTAEEETQYF. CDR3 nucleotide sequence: TGCGCCAGCAGCCAAAACCCAACAGCGGAGGAAGAGACCCAGTACTTC.

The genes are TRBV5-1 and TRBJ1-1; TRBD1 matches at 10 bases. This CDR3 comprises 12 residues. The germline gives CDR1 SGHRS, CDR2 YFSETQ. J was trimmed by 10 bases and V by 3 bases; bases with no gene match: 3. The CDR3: CASSWDRGSAFF. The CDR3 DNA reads TGCGCCAGCAGCTGGGACAGGGGTTCAGCTTTCTTT.

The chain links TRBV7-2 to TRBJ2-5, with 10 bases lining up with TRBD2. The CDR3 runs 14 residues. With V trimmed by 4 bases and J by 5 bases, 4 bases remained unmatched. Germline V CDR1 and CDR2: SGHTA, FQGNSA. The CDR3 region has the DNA TGTGCCAGCAGCTCAACTAGCGGGAAGGAGACCCAGTACTTC. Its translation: CASSSTSGKETQYF.

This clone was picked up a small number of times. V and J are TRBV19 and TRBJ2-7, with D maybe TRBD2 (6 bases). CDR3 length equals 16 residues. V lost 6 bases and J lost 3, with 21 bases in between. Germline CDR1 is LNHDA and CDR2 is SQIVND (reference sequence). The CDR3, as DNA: TGTGCCAGTAGCCCAGAGGGTCGACTGGGGGGCTACGAGCAGTACTTC. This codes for CASSPEGRLGGYEQYF.

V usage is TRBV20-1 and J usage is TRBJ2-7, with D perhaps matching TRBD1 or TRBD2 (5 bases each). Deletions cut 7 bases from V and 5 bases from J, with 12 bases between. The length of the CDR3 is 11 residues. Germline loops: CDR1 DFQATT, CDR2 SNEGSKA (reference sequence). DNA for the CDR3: TGCAGTGGCAGGGAGTTCCACGAGCAGTACTTC. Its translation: CSGREFHEQYF.

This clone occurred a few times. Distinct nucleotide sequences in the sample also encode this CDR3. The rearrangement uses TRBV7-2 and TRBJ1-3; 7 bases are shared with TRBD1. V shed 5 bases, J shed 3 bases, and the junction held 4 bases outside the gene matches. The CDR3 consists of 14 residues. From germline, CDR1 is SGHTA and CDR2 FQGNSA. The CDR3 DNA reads TGTGCCAGCAGCCAAACAGGGGTTGGAAACACCATATATTTT. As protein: CASSQTGVGNTIYF.